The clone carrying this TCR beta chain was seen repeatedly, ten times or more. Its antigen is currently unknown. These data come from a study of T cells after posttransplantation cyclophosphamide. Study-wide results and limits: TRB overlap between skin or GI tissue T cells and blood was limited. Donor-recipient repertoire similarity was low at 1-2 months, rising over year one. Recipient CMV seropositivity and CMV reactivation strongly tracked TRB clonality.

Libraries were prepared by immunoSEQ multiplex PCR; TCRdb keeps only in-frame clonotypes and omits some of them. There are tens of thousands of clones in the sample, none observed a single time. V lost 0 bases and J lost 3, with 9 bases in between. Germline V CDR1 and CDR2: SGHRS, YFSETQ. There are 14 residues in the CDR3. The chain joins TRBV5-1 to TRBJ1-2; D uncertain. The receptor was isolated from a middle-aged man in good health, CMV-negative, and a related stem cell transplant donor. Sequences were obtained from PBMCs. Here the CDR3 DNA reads TGCGCCAGCAGCTTGGAGCAGGCTGACTATGGCTACACCTTC. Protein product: CASSLEQADYGYTF.